This section outlines one T cell receptor (beta chain) sequence together with its context. Its antigen target is currently unknown. Base qualities are not recorded, but no much larger clone differs from it by a single base. TCRbeta CDR3 regions were amplified from genomic DNA by means of the immunoSEQ Assay, a bias-controlled multiplex PCR. Processing in the source paper ran as follows. The number of nucleated cells in each sample was estimated from the amplification of reference gene primers within the assay. To quantify the absolute abundance of each unique TCRbeta CDR3 rearrangement, sequence reads were collapsed and filtered. For each sample, productive Simpson clonality was calculated as the square root of Simpson's diversity index across productive rearrangements. TCRdb re-hosts the immuneACCESS table, in-frame sequences only. Its copies lack some clones; in the studies checked, an unresolved V gene accounts for under half of them, and the cause for the rest is not known. V, J and clone size are those of that table, while D and trimming were read from the DNA. Recorded for this sample are over 200,000 clones; approximately 90% of them occurred a single time. The ten largest make up under 3.5% of the sample.

In Seattle, one collaborating source enrolled patients while the infection was active and tracked those patients longitudinally over the course of disease. Collaborating institutions collected whole blood in K2EDTA tubes following their own protocols. For TCRbeta analysis, collaborators shipped samples as frozen whole blood, isolated PBMCs, or DNA extracted from either of those sample types. This sample stems from a study of blood T cell repertoires in COVID-19 (dated by TCRdb to 2020 to 2021). In terms of the full investigation: Samples from collaborators originated in the United States, Italy and Spain and spanned both the acute and convalescent phases of COVID-19. The sample metadata nearly always contained a de-identified subject ID, COVID-19 status, age in years and sex. Deeply sampled blood TCRbeta repertoires from subjects exposed to, actively infected with, or recovered from COVID-19 were included in the dataset. Samples came from the ongoing ImmuneRACE study (first 160 participants) plus 1,254 subjects from 6 global collaborators. The material from the prospective study consisted of cDNA or gDNA derived from T cells, B-cell-depleted T cells, or PBMCs. HLA class I and class II types, where available, came from metadata supplied by the sample provider rather than from assay-based typing. The repertoires were released in a freely available public database meant as a resource for research on the immune response to SARS-CoV-2. The research as a whole found: The quantity of clinical and demographic metadata differed by source and by participant and was supplied without curation.

Sequences LNHDA (CDR1) and SQIVND (CDR2) are obtained from the germline V gene (reference sequence). The cysteine opens and the phenylalanine closes a CDR3 of 13 amino acids. Solely the CDR3 DNA is kept, with 39 bases framed from the first base. At the junction V is shortened by 6 bases and J by 0 bases, with 6 bases in between. Sequenced sample: peripheral blood. The TCR comes from a man in his thirties or forties with COVID-19, enrolled during active disease. This chain is built from TRBV19 and TRBJ1-3; the D gene is not confidently resolved. The CDR3 protein is CASRASSGNTIYF. The DNA sequence is as follows: TGTGCCAGTAGGGCCAGCTCTGGAAACACCATATATTTT.